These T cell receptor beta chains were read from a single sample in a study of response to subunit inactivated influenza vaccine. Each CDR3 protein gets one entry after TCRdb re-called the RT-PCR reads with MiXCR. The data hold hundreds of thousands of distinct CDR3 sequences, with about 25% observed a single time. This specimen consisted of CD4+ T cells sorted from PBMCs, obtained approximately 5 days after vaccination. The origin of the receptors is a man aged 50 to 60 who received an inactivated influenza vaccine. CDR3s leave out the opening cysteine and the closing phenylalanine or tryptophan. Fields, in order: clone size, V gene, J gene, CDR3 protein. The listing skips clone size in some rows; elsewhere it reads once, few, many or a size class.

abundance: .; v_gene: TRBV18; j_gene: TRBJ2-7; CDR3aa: ASSPSEYEQY
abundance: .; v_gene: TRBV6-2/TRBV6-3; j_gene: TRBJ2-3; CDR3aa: ASSPSSGTAYQKRTQY
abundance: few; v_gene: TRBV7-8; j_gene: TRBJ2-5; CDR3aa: ASSLWDKEETQY
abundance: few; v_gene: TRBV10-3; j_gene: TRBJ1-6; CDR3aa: ASRDSPNSPLH
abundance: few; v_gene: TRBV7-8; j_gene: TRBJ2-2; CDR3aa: ASSSKRDPNTGELF
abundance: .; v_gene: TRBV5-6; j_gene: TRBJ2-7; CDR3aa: ASSSERHATYEQY
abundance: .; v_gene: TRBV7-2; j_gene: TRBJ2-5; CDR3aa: ASSFAGSRETQY
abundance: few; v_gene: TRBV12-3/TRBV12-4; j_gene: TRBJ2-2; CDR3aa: ASSSPSSGGNTGELF
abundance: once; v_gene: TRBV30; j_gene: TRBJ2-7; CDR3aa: AWSVTYEQY
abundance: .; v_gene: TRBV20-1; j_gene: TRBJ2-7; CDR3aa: SASRQGSYEQY
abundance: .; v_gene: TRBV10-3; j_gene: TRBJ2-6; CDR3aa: ASRVAGANVLT
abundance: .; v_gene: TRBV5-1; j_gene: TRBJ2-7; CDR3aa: ASSPKQGPYEQY
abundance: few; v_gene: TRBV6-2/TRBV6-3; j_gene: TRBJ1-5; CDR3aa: ASSRGDINSNQPQH
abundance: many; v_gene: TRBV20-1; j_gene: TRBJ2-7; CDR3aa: SASGGTYEQY
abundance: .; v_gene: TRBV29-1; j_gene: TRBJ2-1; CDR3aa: SVGQEQF
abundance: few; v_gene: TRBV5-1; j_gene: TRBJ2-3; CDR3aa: ASSPDGGRTDTQY
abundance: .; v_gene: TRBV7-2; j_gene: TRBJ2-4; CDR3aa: ASSRTRVGIQY
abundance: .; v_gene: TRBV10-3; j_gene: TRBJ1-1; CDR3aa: AISESNRRLMNTEAF
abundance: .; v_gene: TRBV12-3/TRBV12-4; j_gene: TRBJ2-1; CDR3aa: ASSGTGTGGNEQF
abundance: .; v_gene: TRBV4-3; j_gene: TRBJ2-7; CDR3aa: ASSQETGGSYEQY
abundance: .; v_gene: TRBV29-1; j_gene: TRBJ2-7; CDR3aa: SVGTGGTYEQY
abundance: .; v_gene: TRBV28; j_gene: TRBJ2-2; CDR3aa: ASSLPRGELF
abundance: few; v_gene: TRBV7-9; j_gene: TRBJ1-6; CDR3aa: ASSYPTNSPLH
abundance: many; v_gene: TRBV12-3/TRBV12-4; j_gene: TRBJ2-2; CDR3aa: ASRLAGSTTGELF
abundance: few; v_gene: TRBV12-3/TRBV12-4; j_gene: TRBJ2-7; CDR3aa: ASRDGTGNYEQY
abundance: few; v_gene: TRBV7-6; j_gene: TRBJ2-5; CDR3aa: ASSSPRAGRQETQY
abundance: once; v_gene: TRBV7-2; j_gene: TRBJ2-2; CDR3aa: ASRSQGHTGELF
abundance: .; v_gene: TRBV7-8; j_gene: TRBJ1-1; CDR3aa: ASSLSLTDLNTEAF
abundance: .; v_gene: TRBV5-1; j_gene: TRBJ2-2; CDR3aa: ASTIAGGITGELF
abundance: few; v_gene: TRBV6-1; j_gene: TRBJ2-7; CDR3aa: ASSRVRSYEQY
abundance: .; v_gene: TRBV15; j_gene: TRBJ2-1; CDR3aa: ATSRDRGSGEEQF
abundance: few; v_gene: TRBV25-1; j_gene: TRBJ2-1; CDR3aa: ASTFPGQGFHEQF
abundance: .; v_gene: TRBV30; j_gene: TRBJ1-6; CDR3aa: AWSHTGVASPLH
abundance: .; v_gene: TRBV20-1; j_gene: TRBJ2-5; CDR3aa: SATYQETQY
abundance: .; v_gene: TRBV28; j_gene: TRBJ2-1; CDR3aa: ASSSQPSYNEQF
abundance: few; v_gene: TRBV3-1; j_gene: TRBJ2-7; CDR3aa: ASSHASYEQY
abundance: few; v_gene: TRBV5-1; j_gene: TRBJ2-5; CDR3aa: ASSKTGGIETQY
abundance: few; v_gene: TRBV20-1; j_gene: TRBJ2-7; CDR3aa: SARDWGLAGVNEQY
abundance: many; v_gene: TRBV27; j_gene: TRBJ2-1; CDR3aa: ASSLRLAGYNEQF
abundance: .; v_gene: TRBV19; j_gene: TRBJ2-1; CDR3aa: ASRTQGYNEQF
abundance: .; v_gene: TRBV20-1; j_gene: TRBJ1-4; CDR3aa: SARDKPSAGEKLF
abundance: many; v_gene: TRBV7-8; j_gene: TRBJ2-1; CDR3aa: ASSKGLAGVGDEQF
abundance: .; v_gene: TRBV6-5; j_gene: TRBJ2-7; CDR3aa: ASSYVASGDSFPYEQY
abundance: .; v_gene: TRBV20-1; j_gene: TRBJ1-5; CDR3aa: SAMTRANQPQH
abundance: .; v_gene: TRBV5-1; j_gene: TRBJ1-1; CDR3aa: ASSLAGTGVTEAF
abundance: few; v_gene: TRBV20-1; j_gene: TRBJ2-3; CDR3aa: SAITAGADTQY
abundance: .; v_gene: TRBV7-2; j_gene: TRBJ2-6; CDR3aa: ASSHPTSGANVLT
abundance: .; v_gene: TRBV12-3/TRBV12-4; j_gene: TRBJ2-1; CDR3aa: ASRDSGGAAEQF
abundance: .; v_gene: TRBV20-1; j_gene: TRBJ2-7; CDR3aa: SAKILAGGRAYEQY
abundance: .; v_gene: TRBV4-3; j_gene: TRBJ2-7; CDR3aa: ASSQDLGAAYEQY
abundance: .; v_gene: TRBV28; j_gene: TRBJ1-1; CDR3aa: ASSLVGRPQMNTEAF
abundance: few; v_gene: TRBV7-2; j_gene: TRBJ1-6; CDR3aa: ASSPQGLNSPLH
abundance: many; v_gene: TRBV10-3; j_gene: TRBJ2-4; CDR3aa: AISPGTSGDSLAKNIQY